This passage covers 29 T cell receptor beta chains from one sample sequenced in a study of cytomegalovirus exposure and HLA in healthy donors. In the PCR, 60 Vbeta and 13 Jbeta primers were used. Clones were sequenced by immunoSEQ multiplex PCR, and TCRdb holds only the in-frame ones, with some missing. The sample has 150,000 to 190,000 clones, roughly four fifths seen once. Specimen: PBMCs. The receptors come from a man between 18 and 35 years old in good health and CMV-seronegative.

The V and J genes are TRBV27 and TRBJ2-1; 9 bases are a match to TRBD2. There are 15 residues in the CDR3. CDR1 MNHEY and CDR2 SMNVEV come from the germline V gene (reference sequence). The trim removed 7 bases at V and 7 bases at J, leaving 11 bases unmatched. The DNA for the CDR3 is TGTGCCAGCACCTTTGGAGCGGGAGGTCAAAATGAGCAGTTCTTC. Translation: CASTFGAGGQNEQFF.

This clone has a single count. The rearrangement uses TRBV7-9 and TRBJ2-1; maybe TRBD2 (5 bases). Trimming left V 1 base short and J 7 bases short, with 20 bases between. CDR1 and CDR2 from the germline V gene are SEHNR and FQNEAQ (reference sequence). The CDR3 consists of 17 residues. CDR3 nucleotides: TGTGCCAGCAGCTTAGTCGGTCACCTGGCGGGTGCAAATGAGCAGTTCTTC. Translated, it gives CASSLVGHLAGANEQFF. The variable domain in full, completed from reference TRBV7-9 and TRBJ2-1, reads DTGVSQNPRHKITKRGQNVTFRCDPISEHNRLYWYRQTLGQGPEFLTYFQNEAQLEKSRLLSDRFSAERPKGSFSTLEIQRTEQGDSAMYLCASSLVGHLAGANEQFFGPGTRLTVL.

The V call is TRBV28, the J call TRBJ2-3; 10 bases are shared with TRBD2. CDR3 length: 16 amino acids. CDR1 and CDR2 from the germline V gene are MDHEN and SYDVKM. V trimming: 6 bases; J trimming: 0 bases; junction bases outside the gene matches: 6. The CDR3 nucleotides are TGTGCCAGCAGCGGCACTAGCGGGATGAGCACAGATACGCAGTATTTT. As protein: CASSGTSGMSTDTQYF.

This rearrangement joins TRBV7-9 to TRBJ2-7; D possibly corresponds to TRBD2 (6 bases). The V gene's germline CDR1 is SEHNR and CDR2 FQNEAQ (reference sequence). CDR3 length equals 14 residues. The germline V and J ends were trimmed by 4 bases and 2 bases, with 12 bases remaining between them. CDR3 DNA: TGTGCCAGCAGCTCGACTAGTACCCCCTACGAGCAGTACTTC. Translating gives CASSSTSTPYEQYF.

V gene TRBV27 combines with J gene TRBJ2-7; D is possibly TRBD1 (5 bases). V lost 8 bases and J 1 base, leaving 12 bases between the germline ends. Germline CDR1 is MNHEY and CDR2 is SMNVEV (reference sequence). The CDR3 contains 13 residues. This CDR3 is CASGYPGSYEQYF. Here the CDR3 DNA reads TGTGCCAGCGGGTATCCAGGGTCCTACGAGCAGTACTTC.

This clone has just a few counts. The chain has TRBV6-5 and TRBJ2-3, with 8 positions matching TRBD2. Germline V gene data show CDR1 as MNHEY and CDR2 as SVGAGI. V was clipped by 6 bases and J by 2 bases; unmatched bases: 7. The CDR3 totals 15 residues. The DNA of the CDR3 is TGTGCCAGCAGGAGAACGGGGGGGCCCACAGATACGCAGTATTTT. Encoded protein: CASRRTGGPTDTQYF.

About this clone: At one end the junction does not follow the germline gene, possibly because of a read error. This chain joins TRBV9 and TRBJ2-7; D not resolved. Germline V gene sequence: CDR1 SGDLS, CDR2 YYNGEE. The length of the CDR3 is 13 residues. In DNA, the CDR3 is TGTGCCAGCAGCGTAGAACCCACCTACGGGCAGTACTTC. It encodes CASSVEPTYGQYF. The full variable domain, in which reference TRBV9 and TRBJ2-7 provide the parts outside the CDR3, is DSGVTQTPKHLITATGQRVTLRCSPRSGDLSVYWYQQSLDQGLQFLIQYYNGEERAKGNILERFSAQQFPDLHSELNLSSLELGDSALYFCASSVEPTYGQYFGPGTRLTVT.

The chain employs TRBV5-6 and TRBJ2-7, with 7 positions matching TRBD2. CDR1 SGHDT and CDR2 YYEEEE come from the germline V gene. The CDR3 is made up of 19 amino acids. Losses at the gene ends were 0 bases for V and 6 bases for J; bases not matched to a gene: 21. CDR3 sequence: CASSLVWVPVREPRPEQYF. CDR3 DNA sequence: TGTGCCAGCAGCTTGGTATGGGTTCCCGTGCGGGAGCCCCGCCCCGAGCAGTACTTC.

In its sample, this clone was seen a few times. The V call is TRBV7-2, the J call TRBJ2-3; 7 positions agree with TRBD2. Germline V gives CDR1 SGHTA, CDR2 FQGNSA. V lost 2 bases and J lost 5; bases outside the gene matches: 1. The CDR3 has 13 residues. The CDR3 loop is CASSLREGDTQYF. DNA of the CDR3: TGTGCCAGCAGCTTAAGGGAGGGAGATACGCAGTATTTT.

This clone has more than one count but fewer than ten. This chain uses TRBV19 with TRBJ2-7; TRBD1 aligns across 10 bases. This CDR3 region has 13 residues. The germline V gene has CDR1 LNHDA and CDR2 SQIVND (reference sequence). With V trimmed by 6 bases and J by 5 bases, 4 bases remained unmatched. The CDR3 spells CASSPGTGDEQYF. CDR3 nucleotide sequence: TGTGCCAGTAGCCCCGGGACAGGGGACGAGCAGTACTTC.

The chain carries TRBV30 and TRBJ1-1; maybe TRBD1 (5 bases). Looked up from germline, CDR1 is GTSNPN and CDR2 is SVGIG (reference sequence). Trimming left V 5 bases short and J 3 bases short, with 10 bases between. The CDR3 is 12 residues long. In DNA form, the CDR3 reads TGTGCCTGGGGACATGGGGACACTGAAGCTTTCTTT. This translates into CAWGHGDTEAFF.

The genes are TRBV11-2 and TRBJ2-7, with 8 bases aligning to TRBD2. The J segment lost 6 bases and the V segment lost 3 bases, leaving 4 bases of the junction unmatched. Germline lookup yields CDR1 SGHAT and CDR2 FQNNGV. The CDR3 totals 13 residues. The CDR3 DNA follows: TGTGCCAGCAGCTTGGGGACTAGGCTCGAGCAGTACTTC. It translates to CASSLGTRLEQYF.

The chain is built from TRBV9 and TRBJ2-7, with 10 nucleotides matching TRBD1. The germline V gene has CDR1 SGDLS and CDR2 YYNGEE. The CDR3 sequence is 14 residues long. With 2 bases clipped from V and 2 bases from J, the junction kept 1 base outside the gene matches. The CDR3 region has the DNA TGTGCCAGCAGCGTGACAGGGGGCCCCTACGAGCAGTACTTC. It yields the protein CASSVTGGPYEQYF.

The chain recombines TRBV6-1 with TRBJ1-1; D remains unclear. In germline, CDR1 is MNHNS, CDR2 SASEGT. This CDR3 contains 15 residues. V shed 6 bases and J shed 0 bases, with 14 bases lying between them. CDR3 nucleotides: TGTGCCAGCAGGCAGCTCGACTTCATGAACACTGAAGCTTTCTTT. Amino acid sequence: CASRQLDFMNTEAFF.

The chain is built from TRBV28 and TRBJ2-7, with 15 bases that match TRBD2. Germline V gene lookup returns CDR1 MDHEN and CDR2 SYDVKM. After removal of 6 bases from V and 3 bases from J, the junction contained 18 bases not matched to a gene. There are 20 residues in the CDR3. The CDR3 bases are TGTGCCAGCAGCCCTGGGACTAGCGGGAGGTTCGGAGGTTCCATCTACGAGCAGTACTTC. Protein sequence: CASSPGTSGRFGGSIYEQYF.

The chain carries TRBV7-2 and TRBJ1-1, with D perhaps matching TRBD1 (6 bases). Between the trimmed V and J ends, which lost 6 bases and 3 bases, there was a span of 11 bases. Germline CDR1 SGHTA, CDR2 FQGNSA. CDR3 length equals 13 residues. CDR3 residues: CASSTQGHTEAFF. In DNA form, the CDR3 reads TGTGCCAGCAGTACTCAGGGGCACACTGAAGCTTTCTTT. Full variable domain (outside the CDR3, taken from reference TRBV7-2 and TRBJ1-1): GAGVSQSPSNKVTEKGKDVELRCDPISGHTALYWYRQSLGQGLEFLIYFQGNSAPDKSGLPSDRFSAERTGGSVSTLTIQRTQQEDSAVYLCASSTQGHTEAFFGQGTRLTVV.

This clone was seen repeatedly, ten times or more. The same CDR3 also results from other DNA sequences found in this sample. V usage is TRBV6-4 and J usage is TRBJ2-3, with 9 bases that match TRBD2. The CDR3 covers 15 residues. After removal of 6 bases from V and 0 bases from J, the junction contained 4 bases not matched to a gene. Germline assignment: CDR1 MRHNA and CDR2 SNTAGT. This CDR3 reads CASSPTSGSTDTQYF. CDR3 nucleotide sequence: TGTGCCAGCAGCCCAACTAGCGGGAGCACAGATACGCAGTATTTT.

This chain joins TRBV6-1 and TRBJ1-2; D gene uncertain. V was cut by 4 bases and J by 2 bases, with 5 bases left in between. CDR1 is MNHNS and CDR2 is SASEGT in the germline V gene. The CDR3 sequence is 12 residues long. The CDR3 sequence: CASSAGNYGYTF. The CDR3 DNA follows: TGTGCCAGCAGTGCCGGGAACTATGGCTACACCTTC.

The chain uses TRBV11-3 and TRBJ2-3, with D perhaps TRBD2 (6 bases). The ends were cut back, 4 bases at V and 3 bases at J, with 17 bases in the middle. Germline V gene sequence: CDR1 SGHNT, CDR2 YENEEA. The CDR3 extends over 16 amino acids. The CDR3 nucleotides are TGTGCCAGCAGCTCAGGTCGGGACTCTCCGACAGATACGCAGTATTTT. Amino acid sequence: CASSSGRDSPTDTQYF.

The chain joins TRBV28 to TRBJ2-6; 9 nucleotides match TRBD1. The V gene's germline CDR1 is MDHEN and CDR2 SYDVKM. Trimming cost V 9 bases and J 0 bases; bases outside gene matches: 9. The CDR3 covers 17 residues. CDR3 in DNA: TGTGCCAGTAGGACAGGGGCGCGGAGCTCTGGGGCCAACGTCCTGACTTTC. This encodes CASRTGARSSGANVLTF.

Only a few counts were recorded for this clone. The genes are TRBV27 and TRBJ2-7; TRBD2 is a possible D gene (6 bases). This CDR3 is 16 amino acids long. Germline V CDR1 and CDR2: MNHEY, SMNVEV (reference sequence). The ends were cut back, 5 bases at V and 4 bases at J, with 21 bases in the middle. CDR3 nucleotide sequence: TGTGCCAGCAGTCCCGCAGGAGGGGAGGTTCGGTACGAGCAGTACTTC. It specifies CASSPAGGEVRYEQYF.

The chain couples TRBV19 to TRBJ1-4, with 10 bases matching TRBD1. The germline CDR1 and CDR2 sequences are LNHDA and SQIVND (reference sequence). The J segment lost 7 bases and the V segment lost 0 bases, leaving 14 bases of the junction unmatched. This CDR3 comprises 19 residues. CDR3 region: CASSIDFWDRGGVGEKLFF. DNA of the CDR3: TGTGCCAGTAGTATAGATTTTTGGGACAGGGGCGGTGTTGGTGAAAAACTGTTTTTT.

J is TRBJ2-7 and V is TRBV28, with a tentative D call TRBD1 (6 bases). The CDR3 runs 14 residues. The germline gives CDR1 MDHEN, CDR2 SYDVKM. The ends were cut back, 6 bases at V and 0 bases at J, with 12 bases in the middle. The CDR3 sequence is CASRGAGPSYEQYF. In DNA form, the CDR3 reads TGTGCCAGCAGGGGGGCGGGCCCCTCCTACGAGCAGTACTTC.

The J gene is TRBJ2-7, the V gene TRBV23-1, with a tentative D call TRBD2 (7 bases). TRBV23-1 counts as an open reading frame of uncertain function. The CDR3 loop spans 12 amino acids. The V gene lost 8 bases and the J gene lost 7 bases, with 15 bases spanning the gap. CDR3 region: CASQGGGKEQYF. The CDR3, as DNA: TGCGCCAGCCAGGGAGGGGGTAAGGAGCAGTACTTC.

This clone came up a few times. The genes are TRBV5-1 and TRBJ1-3; D ambiguous. V lost 2 bases and J lost 7, with 7 bases in between. CDR1 and CDR2 from the germline V gene are SGHRS and YFSETQ. The CDR3 sequence is 12 residues long. The CDR3 reads CASSLPGNTIYF. DNA for the CDR3: TGCGCCAGCAGCTTACCCGGGAACACCATATATTTT.

The J gene is TRBJ2-1, the V gene TRBV7-2; maybe TRBD2 (5 bases). The V gene's germline CDR1 is SGHTA and CDR2 FQGNSA. The CDR3 runs 13 residues. Trimming cost V 4 bases and J 6 bases, with 10 bases left between them. The CDR3: CASSSGLGNEQFF. For the CDR3, the DNA is TGTGCCAGCAGCTCCGGACTGGGCAATGAGCAGTTCTTC.

The chain joins TRBV4-3 to TRBJ2-2, with TRBD2 matching over 8 bases. Germline CDR1 and CDR2: LGHNA and YSLEER. Germline trimming cut 3 bases from V and 0 bases from J; bases unmatched to any gene: 6. The CDR3 is 17 residues long. For the CDR3, the DNA is TGCGCCAGCAGCCAGCCGGGGGGGACAACGAACACCGGGGAGCTGTTTTTT. Translation: CASSQPGGTTNTGELFF.

V and J are TRBV29-1 and TRBJ2-4; a weak D match, TRBD1 (5 bases). The V gene's germline CDR1 is SQVTM and CDR2 ANQGSEA. The germline V and J ends were trimmed by 4 bases and 1 base, with 14 bases remaining between them. This CDR3 is 15 amino acids long. CDR3: CSVAEAGIAKNIQYF. The CDR3 coding sequence is TGCAGCGTTGCTGAGGCAGGGATTGCCAAAAACATTCAGTACTTC.

V usage is TRBV7-9 and J usage is TRBJ2-7, with 9 positions matching TRBD2. Trimming removed 2 bases from V and 1 base from J; junction bases left unmatched: 3. In germline, CDR1 is SEHNR, CDR2 FQNEAQ (reference sequence). The CDR3 runs 15 residues. The CDR3 DNA follows: TGTGCCAGCAGCTTACAAAGCGGGAGGTCCTACGAGCAGTACTTC. This translates into CASSLQSGRSYEQYF. Looking up the rest from reference TRBV7-9 and TRBJ2-7 gives the full variable domain: DTGVSQNPRHKITKRGQNVTFRCDPISEHNRLYWYRQTLGQGPEFLTYFQNEAQLEKSRLLSDRFSAERPKGSFSTLEIQRTEQGDSAMYLCASSLQSGRSYEQYFGPGTRLTVT.